This TCR beta chain is drawn from a study of T-cell memory formation after mild COVID-19. TCRdb passed the 5' RACE reads through MiXCR, listing each CDR3 protein once. The table includes hundreds of thousands of distinct CDR3 sequences, more than 15% detected once. The V segment lost 4 bases and the J segment 0 bases; nucleotides outside the gene matches: 9. Germline V gene sequence: CDR1 SGHRS, CDR2 YFSETQ. The CDR3 has 16 amino acids. This clonotype has only a few counts. The chain is built from TRBV5-1 and TRBJ2-7, with 8 nucleotides matching TRBD2. The source of this sequence is an adult woman who had mild COVID-19 (a few samples of this study predate the infection). Cell type and time point are not known. Sequencing was done on a sample of PBMCs or a T cell subset sorted from them (not recorded which). CDR3 sequence: CASSATVAGSSYEQYF. CDR3 in DNA: TGCGCCAGCAGCGCTACCGTAGCGGGGAGCTCCTACGAGCAGTACTTC.